This T cell receptor (beta chain) was sequenced for a study of human T cells and chemical hapten exposure (dated by TCRdb to about 2021). Notes on the research overall: Libraries were pooled for sequencing, and variation in per-sample TCR yields was attributed mainly to small differences in library volumes within the pool. This study followed changes in the peripheral blood TCR repertoire in vivo during primary and secondary sensitization of alopecia patients to the hapten diphenylcyclopropenone (DPC). For every blood RNA sample, sequencing covered both the TCR alpha and TCR beta chains. Here is what the overall study found, with its caveats: DPC sensitization did not change how many TCRs were above 1 in 1000 frequency, and no evidence was found of alterations in global repertoire structure. Repeated subsampling changed both the strength of the expansion versus patch-test correlation and the threshold at which the correlation became significant.

Taken from the germline V gene (reference sequence), the CDR1 and CDR2 loops are SEHNR and FQNEAQ. V was cut back by 7 bases and J by 0 bases, leaving a gap of 22 bases between them. The CDR3 spans 19 residues, from the cysteine through the phenylalanine. The read is trimmed to its CDR3 DNA, 57 bases read in frame from base 1. According to the study, the label for this sample's time point signals: healthy volunteer bleed at 2 weeks. Unfractionated whole blood was collected in Tempus Blood RNA tubes, and total RNA was extracted from that blood. Five healthy volunteers served as TCR sequencing controls and were bled at day 0, 2 weeks and 6 weeks. Library generation was performed with RACE. The sequencing machine was a NextSeq 500. During library preparation, unique molecular identifiers were attached to individual cDNA molecules so that TCRs could be counted in a quantitative, reproducible way. The original pipeline was this. A median of around 100,000 TCRs per sample was observed, with a range of about 23,224 to 690,600. V, J and CDR3 annotation of the TCR reads was carried out using the Decombinator software suite. Every sample was subsampled to the same number of TCRs (28,000) for the PS versus PT1 abundance plots. TCRs were defined as expanded if absent before sensitization and observed at least eight times at the 2-week time point. TCRdb trimmed the raw reads at Q25, called clones with MiXCR and kept productive beta chains. For every CDR3 protein sequence, its rows merge into one entry that carries the most common genes and DNA. The V and J calls shown here were made by TCRdb, not taken from the authors' results. The sample yields some 120,000 distinct CDR3 sequences; approximately 9.5% were counted once. Around 1.7% of the sample belongs to the ten largest clones.

About this clonotype itself: There is no known antigen for this receptor. Base-call qualities are not available, and no considerably larger clone is one nucleotide away.

The source of this sequence is a male donor in good health. Some clones in this sample may be carry-over from other donors' samples. Specimen: whole blood. The sequence links TRBV7-9 to TRBJ2-6, with a weak D call of TRBD1 (5 bases match). The DNA sequence follows: TGTGCCAGCACCGGACATTCGACTCTCCCTTCCTCTGGGGCCAACGTCCTGACTTTC. The resulting protein is CASTGHSTLPSSGANVLTF.